Shown below are 30 T cell receptor beta chains from a single sample sequenced in a study of T cells after yellow fever vaccination (dated by TCRdb to 2018 to 2020). Libraries were prepared through 5' RACE. Sequenced on an Illumina NovaSeq 6000. Using fastp trimming at Q25 and MiXCR clonotype assembly, TCRdb reanalyzed the public sequencing data and kept in-frame beta chains. One record per CDR3 amino acid sequence lists the most common genes and DNA. The sample yields approximately 93,000 distinct CDR3 sequences; 4.5% to 6% were counted once. The biggest ten clones account for about 38% of the sample. The treatment or condition label here, explained by the study, means: live attenuated yellow fever vaccine strain. The input for sequencing was CD8+ T cells sorted from PBMCs, taken 10 days after the yellow fever booster vaccination. These receptors originate from a man between 18 and 29 years old who received the YFV17D yellow fever vaccine.

In its sample, this clonotype was seen a few times. The chain links TRBV6-2 or TRBV6-3 to TRBJ2-7, with TRBD1 identical over 10 bases. This CDR3 has 14 amino acids. Germline V gives CDR1 MNHEY, CDR2 SVGEGT. V trimming: 5 bases; J trimming: 5 bases; junction bases outside the gene matches: 6. The CDR3 DNA reads as TGTGCCAGCAGTAGATATGGGACAGGGGACGAGCAGTACGTC. This codes for CASSRYGTGDEQYV.

This clonotype was detected many times. The rearrangement links TRBV20-1 to TRBJ2-3, with D hard to call. Germline V CDR1 and CDR2: DFQATT, SNEGSKA (reference sequence). This CDR3 is built from 10 residues. The CDR3 here is CSLPRDTQYF. The CDR3 DNA reads TGCAGCCTCCCGCGGGATACGCAGTATTTT.

V gene TRBV5-4 combines with J gene TRBJ2-3; D is unclear. The V and J ends lost 3 bases and 0 bases respectively, with 14 bases between them. CDR1 is SGHNT, CDR2 YYREEE, per germline (reference sequence). The CDR3 consists of 16 residues. The CDR3 spells CASSSSNRASTDTQYF. The CDR3 nucleotides are TGTGCCAGCAGCTCCAGTAATCGGGCTAGCACAGATACGCAGTATTTT. The full variable domain, with the rest looked up from reference TRBV5-4 and TRBJ2-3, is ETGVTQSPTHLIKTRGQQVTLRCSSQSGHNTVSWYQQALGQGPQFIFQYYREEENGRGNFPPRFSGLQFPNYSSELNVNALELDDSALYLCASSSSNRASTDTQYFGPGTRLTVL.

There are many counts of this clonotype. This chain uses TRBV6-6 with TRBJ1-2, with 7 bases aligning to TRBD1. CDR3 size: 13 residues. The trim removed 7 bases at V and 8 bases at J, leaving 10 bases unmatched. The germline V gene encodes CDR1 MNHNY and CDR2 SVGAGI (reference sequence). The DNA for the CDR3 is TGTGCCAGCATCTACCAGGGGGATCGAGGCTACACCTTC. Translating gives CASIYQGDRGYTF.

This clonotype was seen only a few times. The chain is built from TRBV27 and TRBJ2-1, with D perhaps being TRBD1 or TRBD2 (5 bases each). The V gene lost 2 bases and the J gene lost 8 bases, with 13 bases spanning the gap. This CDR3 is built from 14 residues. CDR1 is MNHEY, CDR2 SMNVEV, per germline (reference sequence). CDR3 region: CASSLRAGRHEQFF. CDR3 DNA: TGTGCCAGCAGTTTACGCGCAGGGAGACATGAGCAGTTCTTC.

This clonotype has a handful of counts. The V call is TRBV7-2, the J call TRBJ2-1; 11 nucleotides line up with TRBD2. Germline values: CDR1 SGHTA, CDR2 FQGNSA. The CDR3 runs to 16 residues. Trimming cost V 7 bases and J 12 bases; bases outside gene matches: 17. Here the CDR3 DNA reads TGTGCCAGCACCCACGACGTGGCTAGCGGGGGGCGTGGGCAGTTCTTC. Translation: CASTHDVASGGRGQFF. Based on the CDR3 plus reference TRBV7-2 and TRBJ2-1, the full variable domain is GAGVSQSPSNKVTEKGKDVELRCDPISGHTALYWYRQSLGQGLEFLIYFQGNSAPDKSGLPSDRFSAERTGGSVSTLTIQRTQQEDSAVYLCASTHDVASGGRGQFFGPGTRLTVL.

This clonotype was picked up a small number of times. J is TRBJ1-1 and V is TRBV7-9; TRBD1 agrees at 9 bases. This CDR3 comprises 15 residues. The germline V gene has CDR1 SEHNR and CDR2 FQNEAQ (reference sequence). V shed 4 bases, J shed 5 bases, and the junction held 8 bases outside the gene matches. The CDR3 DNA follows: TGTGCCAGCAGCTGGGTAGACAGGGGGGAGACTGAAGCTTTCTTT. This translates into CASSWVDRGETEAFF.

The V and J genes are TRBV13 and TRBJ2-5, with D perhaps matching TRBD2 (7 bases). The CDR3 loop spans 14 amino acids. Germline CDR1 PRHDT, CDR2 FYEKMQ (reference sequence). The germline V and J ends were trimmed by 5 bases and 5 bases, with 15 bases remaining between them. CDR3: CASSIKQGGETQYF. CDR3 nucleotide sequence: TGTGCCAGCAGCATAAAACAGGGAGGGGAGACCCAGTACTTC.

This clonotype was detected only a few times. This chain links TRBV4-1 with TRBJ2-7, with TRBD2 matching 8 bases. This CDR3 contains 16 residues. Germline V lookup: CDR1 MGHRA, CDR2 YSYEKL. The junction had 8 bases not matched to a gene; V was cut back by 1 base and J by 3 bases. The CDR3 spells CASSQGRGGGLYEQYF. CDR3 bases: TGCGCCAGCAGCCAAGGACGAGGCGGGGGGCTCTACGAGCAGTACTTC.

This clonotype was detected only a few times. This chain links TRBV6-5 with TRBJ1-3; no firm D call. V lost 0 bases to trimming and J lost 0 bases, with 6 bases between them. The germline gives CDR1 MNHEY, CDR2 SVGAGI. CDR3 length: 15 amino acids. DNA for the CDR3: TGTGCCAGCAGTTACTCGACGGGCTCTGGAAACACCATATATTTT. Protein product: CASSYSTGSGNTIYF.

The chain recombines TRBV12-3 or TRBV12-4 with TRBJ2-1; the match to TRBD2 covers 8 bases. The CDR3 extends over 14 amino acids. The V segment lost 3 bases and the J segment 7 bases; nucleotides outside the gene matches: 5. The CDR3 coding sequence is TGTGCCAGCAGTTTCGGGGGGGCGGTGAATGAGCAGTTCTTC. It is translated as CASSFGGAVNEQFF.

This clonotype was recorded at least ten times. The chain combines TRBV7-9 with TRBJ2-1, with TRBD1 matching over 8 bases. Per the germline V gene, CDR1 is SEHNR and CDR2 is FQNEAQ (reference sequence). CDR3 length equals 15 residues. V gave up 7 bases and J gave up 1 base; unmatched junction bases: 6. The CDR3 coding sequence is TGTGCCAGCAAACCCCGGACAGGGTCCTACAATGAGCAGTTCTTC. It translates to CASKPRTGSYNEQFF.

This clonotype was observed a handful of times. This chain links TRBV5-1 with TRBJ2-1; weak D call: TRBD1 (6 bases). Trimming cost V 0 bases and J 10 bases, with 11 bases left between them. The CDR3 runs to 13 residues. The germline V gene encodes CDR1 SGHRS and CDR2 YFSETQ. The CDR3 loop reads CASSLGQGGEQFF. CDR3 DNA: TGCGCCAGCAGCTTGGGGCAAGGGGGAGAGCAGTTCTTC.

This clonotype occurred a few times. The chain links TRBV7-2 to TRBJ2-3, with 9 nucleotides matching TRBD2. Germline V lookup: CDR1 SGHTA, CDR2 FQGNSA. With V trimmed by 1 base and J by 0 bases, 11 bases remained unmatched. The CDR3 sequence is 19 residues long. The CDR3: CASSLGGSGGTSSTDTQYF. The CDR3 DNA is TGTGCCAGCAGCTTAGGGGGCAGCGGGGGGACCTCTAGCACAGATACGCAGTATTTT.

The V call is TRBV5-8, the J call TRBJ1-6; no clear D. The CDR3 extends over 15 amino acids. Between the trimmed V and J ends, which lost 0 bases and 5 bases, there was a span of 9 bases. Germline assignment: CDR1 SGHTS and CDR2 YDEGEE. CDR3 region: CASSLGAFNNSPLHF. The DNA for the CDR3 is TGTGCCAGCAGCTTGGGGGCGTTTAATAATTCACCCCTCCACTTT.

A note on this clonotype: The CDR3 ends on some other residue instead of the conserved phenylalanine or tryptophan, so this is likely a read error. CDR3 region: CASSLRGGKTQYL. The CDR3 DNA reads TGCGCCAGCAGCTTGCGGGGCGGGAAGACCCAGTACCTT. The rearrangement uses TRBV5-1 and TRBJ2-5; weak D call: TRBD2 (6 bases). Trimming shortened V by 1 base and J by 6 bases, and 10 bases separated the two germline ends. This CDR3 is built from 13 residues. CDR1 SGHRS and CDR2 YFSETQ come from the germline V gene.

This clonotype has more than one count but fewer than ten. V and J are TRBV5-6 and TRBJ2-3; a possible D gene is TRBD2 (6 bases). The V end lost 4 bases, the J end lost 4 bases, and 16 bases lay between the germline ends. The CDR3 runs to 15 residues. The germline gives CDR1 SGHDT, CDR2 YYEEEE. Written as DNA, the CDR3 is TGTGCCAGCAGCCCCCCGGGACTGGGGCCAGATACGCAGTATTTT. This gives the protein CASSPPGLGPDTQYF.

This clonotype was observed once. The CDR3 region is CAISGLAGVSSYEQYF. CDR3 in DNA: TGTGCCATCAGTGGGTTAGCGGGGGTAAGCTCCTACGAGCAGTACTTC. V and J are TRBV10-3 and TRBJ2-7, with 9 bases matching TRBD2. This CDR3 region has 16 residues. The germline gives CDR1 ENHRY, CDR2 SYGVKD. The V and J ends lost 4 bases and 0 bases, in that order; junction bases with no gene match: 7.

V gene TRBV4-1 combines with J gene TRBJ2-5, with 14 bases matching TRBD2. With 3 bases clipped from V and 0 bases from J, the junction kept 12 bases outside the gene matches. The CDR3 extends over 20 amino acids. In germline, CDR1 is MGHRA, CDR2 YSYEKL. The CDR3 is CASSHPRTSGGWEYQETQYF. The CDR3 DNA is TGCGCCAGCAGCCATCCCCGGACTAGCGGGGGGTGGGAGTACCAAGAGACCCAGTACTTC.

This clonotype was observed at least ten times. V gene TRBV13 combines with J gene TRBJ2-3, with D possibly being TRBD1 (5 bases). The germline V and J ends were trimmed by 6 bases and 1 base, with 14 bases remaining between them. The germline CDR1 and CDR2 sequences are PRHDT and FYEKMQ (reference sequence). The CDR3 extends over 15 amino acids. CDR3 residues: CASRPPGWGTDTQYF. The CDR3, as DNA: TGTGCCAGCAGACCGCCAGGGTGGGGCACAGATACGCAGTATTTT.

This clonotype was recorded many times. V is TRBV11-2 and J is TRBJ2-1, with 9 positions matching TRBD2. The CDR3 totals 15 residues. The V segment lost 1 base and the J segment 8 bases; nucleotides outside the gene matches: 6. Germline V CDR1 and CDR2: SGHAT, FQNNGV. As DNA, the CDR3 is TGTGCCAGCAGCTTAGCTTGGGGACTAGCCCATGAGCAGTTCTTC. Its protein product is CASSLAWGLAHEQFF.

The chain uses TRBV13 and TRBJ1-2; no clear D. Between the trimmed V and J ends, which lost 8 bases and 6 bases, there was a span of 16 bases. The CDR3 totals 13 residues. Germline V gene lookup returns CDR1 PRHDT and CDR2 FYEKMQ (reference sequence). This CDR3 is CASEEQLGNGYTF. The CDR3 nucleotides are TGTGCCAGCGAGGAGCAGTTGGGAAATGGCTACACCTTC. The full variable domain, its missing parts supplied by reference TRBV13 and TRBJ1-2, is AAGVIQSPRHLIKEKRETATLKCYPIPRHDTVYWYQQGPGQDPQFLISFYEKMQSDKGSIPDRFSAQQFSDYHSELNMSSLELGDSALYFCASEEQLGNGYTFGSGTRLTVV.

The table lists this clonotype with many counts. J is TRBJ1-5 and V is TRBV4-1, with D possibly TRBD1 on 6 matching bases. Germline V gene data show CDR1 as MGHRA and CDR2 as YSYEKL. The CDR3 loop spans 14 amino acids. The ends were cut back, 3 bases at V and 5 bases at J, with 11 bases in the middle. CDR3 sequence (DNA): TGCGCCAGCAGCCAGACAGGTGCCGATCAGCCCCAGCATTTT. It specifies CASSQTGADQPQHF.

The gene calls are TRBV6-6 and TRBJ2-1, with D perhaps being TRBD1 or TRBD2 (6 bases each). Germline loops: CDR1 MNHNY, CDR2 SVGAGI (reference sequence). This CDR3 has 18 amino acids. V lost 0 bases to trimming and J lost 7 bases, with 22 bases between them. The CDR3 loop reads CASSYSIQRGAAGNEQFF. The CDR3 bases are TGTGCCAGCAGTTACTCGATTCAGAGGGGGGCCGCGGGAAATGAGCAGTTCTTC.

This clonotype has a handful of counts. The chain uses TRBV7-8 and TRBJ1-5; D gene ambiguous. Germline V lookup: CDR1 SGHVS, CDR2 FQNEAQ. There are 16 residues in the CDR3. Trimming cost V 1 base and J 1 base, with 11 bases left between them. The CDR3 DNA reads TGTGCCAGCAGCTTAGAGGGCAGGCTGAGCAATCAGCCCCAGCATTTT. Its translation: CASSLEGRLSNQPQHF.

The V call is TRBV19, the J call TRBJ1-5; 7 nucleotides agree with TRBD1. V trimming: 3 bases; J trimming: 0 bases; junction bases outside the gene matches: 2. This CDR3 is 15 amino acids long. From germline, CDR1 is LNHDA and CDR2 SQIVND (reference sequence). CDR3 sequence: CASSMTGYSNQPQHF. CDR3 in DNA: TGTGCCAGTAGTATGACAGGGTATAGCAATCAGCCCCAGCATTTT.

This clonotype was detected a few times. The chain's CDR3 is CASNGGGSAGSLYEQYV. DNA for the CDR3: TGTGCCAGCAATGGAGGGGGATCGGCCGGGAGTCTCTACGAGCAGTACGTC. The chain carries TRBV6-1 and TRBJ2-7, with D possibly being TRBD1 or TRBD2 (6 bases each). Germline assignment: CDR1 MNHNS and CDR2 SASEGT. This CDR3 is built from 17 residues. V lost 7 bases, J lost 3 bases, and 25 bases lay in between.

The V call is TRBV28, the J call TRBJ2-5; weak D call: TRBD1 (6 bases). CDR1 is MDHEN, CDR2 SYDVKM, per germline. This CDR3 region has 12 residues. V was cut by 5 bases and J by 5 bases, with 9 bases left in between. The CDR3 DNA is TGTGCCAGCAGTCACACAGGGGAGACCCAGTACTTC. Its translation is CASSHTGETQYF.

This clonotype was detected many times. The CDR3 region has the DNA TGCAGCGTTGTCTCCGTAGCGAACACCGGGGAGCTGTTTTTT. Encoded protein: CSVVSVANTGELFF. The chain links TRBV29-1 to TRBJ2-2; the D is unclear. Trimming removed 4 bases at V and 0 bases at J, with 9 bases between. Germline V gives CDR1 SQVTM, CDR2 ANQGSEA. The CDR3 has 14 amino acids.

The chain employs TRBV5-1 and TRBJ2-2, with a tentative D call TRBD1 (5 bases). The CDR3 runs 14 residues. The V and J ends lost 2 bases and 5 bases respectively, with 10 bases between them. Germline assignment: CDR1 SGHRS and CDR2 YFSETQ. Here the CDR3 DNA reads TGCGCCAGCAGCTTTCGGACAATAACCGGGGAGCTGTTTTTT. It yields the protein CASSFRTITGELFF.